The 9 T cell receptor beta chains given below trace back to one sample, sequenced in a study of blood T cell repertoires in COVID-19. Profiling relied on immunoSEQ multiplex PCR, and the TCRdb table lists in-frame clones only, not all of them. The data hold about 160,000 clones, with approximately 80% observed a single time. Material for sequencing was peripheral blood. The origin of the receptors is a woman of 80 years or more with acute or convalescent COVID-19.

The chain has TRBV4-3 and TRBJ2-7; TRBD1 aligns across 7 bases. In germline, CDR1 is LGHNA, CDR2 YSLEER. This CDR3 contains 16 residues. After removal of 4 bases from V and 3 bases from J, the junction contained 12 bases not matched to a gene. CDR3 sequence reads: CASSRQPTGSFYEQYF. Here the CDR3 DNA reads TGCGCCAGCAGCCGACAACCGACAGGGAGTTTCTACGAGCAGTACTTC.

This chain joins TRBV4-3 and TRBJ2-2; 7 bases are a match to TRBD1. V gave up 4 bases and J gave up 7 bases; unmatched junction bases: 12. The germline V gene has CDR1 LGHNA and CDR2 YSLEER. CDR3 length: 16 amino acids. The CDR3: CASSPLPGTAIGELFF. CDR3 DNA: TGCGCCAGCAGCCCCCTTCCCGGGACAGCTATCGGGGAGCTGTTTTTT.

Points on this clone: In the same sample, other DNA sequences code for this CDR3. V usage is TRBV11-3 and J usage is TRBJ1-1; maybe TRBD1 (5 bases). Germline loops: CDR1 SGHNT, CDR2 YENEEA. CDR3 size: 14 residues. Trimming cost V 0 bases and J 7 bases, with 12 bases left between them. CDR3 loop: CASSLDGGSGEAFF. The CDR3 DNA is TGTGCCAGCAGCTTAGATGGGGGGTCTGGTGAAGCTTTCTTT.

The chain joins TRBV15 to TRBJ2-3; 8 bases match TRBD2. Trimming took 4 bases from V and 0 from J; bases not matched to a gene: 6. CDR1 and CDR2 from the germline V gene are LNHNV and YYDKDF (reference sequence). The CDR3 runs 16 residues. CDR3 DNA sequence: TGTGCCACCAGCAACGGACTAGCCCTTAGCACAGATACGCAGTATTTT. Protein: CATSNGLALSTDTQYF.

The chain combines TRBV5-1 with TRBJ2-3; 12 nucleotides match TRBD2. Germline values: CDR1 SGHRS, CDR2 YFSETQ. V shed 4 bases and J 1 base; nucleotides not matched to a gene: 13. The CDR3 extends over 19 amino acids. The DNA for the CDR3 is TGCGCCAGCAGCATACGACCACCGACTAGCGGGGGCCGCACAGATACGCAGTATTTT. Translation gives CASSIRPPTSGGRTDTQYF.

This clone has only a few counts. The chain combines TRBV10-3 with TRBJ2-5, with 10 bases lining up with TRBD1. The CDR3 is 12 amino acids. Germline V gene sequence: CDR1 ENHRY, CDR2 SYGVKD. The trim removed 11 bases at V and 3 bases at J, leaving 3 bases unmatched. The CDR3 region has the DNA TGTGCCGTAGGGACAGGGGAAGAGACCCAGTACTTC. Translated, it gives CAVGTGEETQYF.

This clone was seen a few times. This sequence joins TRBV30 and TRBJ2-4; D is possibly TRBD1 (7 bases). CDR1 and CDR2 (germline): GTSNPN, SVGIG (reference sequence). This CDR3 is built from 15 residues. The V end lost 4 bases, the J end lost 0 bases, and 13 bases lay between the germline ends. The CDR3 bases are TGTGCCTGGACACGACAGGGACTAGCCAAAAACATTCAGTACTTC. It yields the protein CAWTRQGLAKNIQYF.

This clone was detected only once. This chain uses TRBV14 with TRBJ1-1; tentatively, D is TRBD1 (6 bases). Germline assignment: CDR1 SGHDN and CDR2 FVKESK. This CDR3 is 14 amino acids long. V lost 3 bases, J lost 5 bases, and 13 bases lay in between. The CDR3 nucleotides read TGTGCCAGCAGCCACGACGATAGGGGGACTGAAGCTTTCTTT. Protein sequence: CASSHDDRGTEAFF.

The gene calls are TRBV6-1 and TRBJ1-1; D ambiguous. The CDR3 totals 14 residues. Germline values: CDR1 MNHNS, CDR2 SASEGT. V lost 3 bases to trimming and J lost 4 bases, with 12 bases between them. The CDR3 nucleotides are TGTGCCAGCAGTGAGGAGGTCGTTGGCACTGAAGCTTTCTTT. It codes for CASSEEVVGTEAFF.